Shown below are 20 T cell receptor beta chains from a single sample sequenced in a study of cytomegalovirus exposure and HLA in healthy donors. The PCR was carried out with 60 Vbeta primers and 13 Jbeta primers. Sequenced by immunoSEQ multiplex PCR; TCRdb stores in-frame clones only, minus some. The sample carries around 260,000 clones, about 80% recorded once. The sample consisted of PBMCs. The receptors were sampled from a girl aged 2 to 10 in good health and CMV-seronegative.

The chain recombines TRBV28 with TRBJ1-4, with 8 positions matching TRBD1. Germline V gives CDR1 MDHEN, CDR2 SYDVKM. This CDR3 is built from 16 residues. The trim removed 0 bases at V and 7 bases at J, leaving 7 bases unmatched. The CDR3 here is CASSLWEAGGVEKLFF. The CDR3 DNA is TGTGCCAGCAGTTTATGGGAGGCAGGGGGCGTTGAAAAACTGTTTTTT.

The V gene is TRBV9, the J gene TRBJ2-1, with a tentative D call TRBD2 (6 bases). V was cut by 0 bases and J by 8 bases, with 15 bases left in between. From germline, CDR1 is SGDLS and CDR2 YYNGEE. The CDR3 sequence is 15 residues long. CDR3 in DNA: TGTGCCAGCAGCGTAGCCGGGGGAGCTGTCGATGAGCAGTTCTTC. Protein: CASSVAGGAVDEQFF.

This chain connects TRBV7-9 to TRBJ2-3; 15 nucleotides agree with TRBD2. Germline V gene sequence: CDR1 SEHNR, CDR2 FQNEAQ (reference sequence). This CDR3 has 16 residues. The ends lost 7 bases at V and 2 bases at J; junction bases unmatched: 4. CDR3 in DNA: TGTGCCAGCACCAGGACTAGCGGGAGGGTCACAGATACGCAGTATTTT. It specifies CASTRTSGRVTDTQYF.

The genes are TRBV6-5 and TRBJ2-4; 9 nucleotides match TRBD2. Germline-derived CDR1 and CDR2 are MNHEY and SVGAGI. The trim removed 8 bases at V and 9 bases at J, leaving 8 bases unmatched. The CDR3 runs to 13 residues. CDR3 DNA sequence: TGTGCCAGCGGGCGGGAGGGGTCGCCCATTCAGTACTTC. Protein product: CASGREGSPIQYF.

The chain combines TRBV2 with TRBJ2-1; 12 bases match TRBD2. The length of the CDR3 is 16 residues. V lost 7 bases, J lost 6 bases, and 10 bases stayed unmatched. CDR1 is SNHLY, CDR2 FYNNEI, per germline. CDR3 bases: TGTGCCAGCACCTACACCGGACTAGCGGGAACCAATGAGCAGTTCTTC. Its translation: CASTYTGLAGTNEQFF.

This chain joins TRBV11-2 and TRBJ2-1, with TRBD2 identical over 10 bases. The germline gives CDR1 SGHAT, CDR2 FQNNGV. The V gene end was trimmed by 3 bases and the J gene end by 8 bases; junction bases not matched to a gene: 4. The CDR3 length is 14 residues. The CDR3 sequence: CASSFLGTSDEQFF. Here the CDR3 DNA reads TGTGCCAGCAGCTTTCTAGGGACTAGCGATGAGCAGTTCTTC. The whole variable domain, remainder taken from reference TRBV11-2 and TRBJ2-1, is EAGVAQSPRYKIIEKRQSVAFWCNPISGHATLYWYQQILGQGPKLLIQFQNNGVVDDSQLPKDRFSAERLKGVDSTLKIQPAKLEDSAVYLCASSFLGTSDEQFFGPGTRLTVL.

The chain carries TRBV27 and TRBJ2-5, with 7 bases lining up with TRBD1. The J call may be incorrect, as the DNA end agrees better with TRBJ2-7. This CDR3 comprises 15 residues. CDR1 is MNHEY and CDR2 is SMNVEV in the germline V gene (reference sequence). The CDR3 DNA is TGTGCCAGCAGTTTATCGAGACAGGGACGCTACGAGCAGTACTTC. It translates to CASSLSRQGRYEQYF.

The J gene is TRBJ2-7, the V gene TRBV9; the D gene is possibly TRBD2 (6 bases). The V gene lost 0 bases and the J gene lost 6 bases, with 13 bases spanning the gap. Germline V gives CDR1 SGDLS, CDR2 YYNGEE. CDR3 length equals 14 residues. Written as DNA, the CDR3 is TGTGCCAGCAGCGTAGGGCGGGGATGGTGCGAGCAGTACTTC. The encoded protein is CASSVGRGWCEQYF.

V gene TRBV20-1 combines with J gene TRBJ2-7; D unresolved. Germline values: CDR1 DFQATT, CDR2 SNEGSKA (reference sequence). The V gene lost 2 bases and the J gene lost 3 bases, with 5 bases spanning the gap. This CDR3 comprises 11 residues. The CDR3: CSARQNYEQYF. CDR3 bases: TGCAGTGCTAGACAGAACTACGAGCAGTACTTC.

The chain uses TRBV7-9 and TRBJ1-2; D possibly corresponds to TRBD1 (5 bases). The CDR3 is 15 amino acids. Germline V lookup: CDR1 SEHNR, CDR2 FQNEAQ (reference sequence). The V and J ends lost 0 bases and 0 bases respectively, with 8 bases between them. CDR3 loop: CASSLARGTNYGYTF. The DNA of the CDR3 is TGTGCCAGCAGCTTAGCGCGGGGCACTAACTATGGCTACACCTTC.

This clone has a handful of counts. The genes are TRBV5-5 and TRBJ1-5, with D tentatively TRBD1 (5 bases). Germline CDR1 is SGHKS and CDR2 is YYEKEE (reference sequence). The V end was cut by 0 bases, the J end by 3 bases, with 7 bases between. This CDR3 is built from 14 residues. This CDR3 is CASSLGGLNQPQHF. CDR3 coding DNA: TGTGCCAGCAGCTTGGGGGGACTCAATCAGCCCCAGCATTTT.

The V gene is TRBV28, the J gene TRBJ2-7; 14 bases agree with TRBD2. V was clipped by 3 bases and J by 3 bases; unmatched bases: 10. CDR1 is MDHEN, CDR2 SYDVKM, per germline. CDR3 length: 18 amino acids. This CDR3 is CASSFWTSGRIRGYEQYF. The CDR3 DNA is TGTGCCAGCAGTTTCTGGACTAGCGGGAGGATTCGTGGCTACGAGCAGTACTTC.

CDR3 protein: CASSHRVYGYTF. In nucleotides, the CDR3 is TGTGCCAGCAGCCATCGGGTCTATGGCTACACCTTC. The chain links TRBV9 to TRBJ1-2; D not certain. Deletions cut 4 bases from V and 4 bases from J, with 8 bases between. Germline V gene lookup returns CDR1 SGDLS and CDR2 YYNGEE. The CDR3 is made up of 12 amino acids.

The V and J genes are TRBV12-5 and TRBJ2-1, with no clear D. V dropped 3 bases and J dropped 6 bases, with 9 bases sitting between them. CDR3 length: 13 residues. The germline gives CDR1 LGHNT, CDR2 FRNRAP. In DNA form, the CDR3 reads TGTGCTAGTGGTTTCGGTCCGCGCAATGAGCAGTTCTTC. This codes for CASGFGPRNEQFF.

The chain joins TRBV10-2 to TRBJ2-2; D gene uncertain. The CDR3 loop spans 14 amino acids. The V end lost 7 bases, the J end lost 1 base, and 10 bases lay between the germline ends. Germline-derived CDR1 and CDR2 are WSHSY and SAAADI. Written as DNA, the CDR3 is TGCGCCAGCAAGCTGACTGTGAACACCGGGGAGCTGTTTTTT. This sequence encodes CASKLTVNTGELFF.

This clone was counted only a few times. The V call is TRBV2, the J call TRBJ1-1, with 7 bases matching TRBD1. This CDR3 region has 15 residues. V shed 8 bases, J shed 2 bases, and the junction held 11 bases outside the gene matches. Germline V CDR1 and CDR2: SNHLY, FYNNEI. The CDR3 is CASEKTGQDNTEAFF. The CDR3 DNA sequence: TGTGCCAGCGAAAAAACCGGACAGGACAACACTGAAGCTTTCTTT.

The chain couples TRBV2 to TRBJ1-2; maybe TRBD1 (5 bases). The CDR3 is 11 residues long. The V gene's germline CDR1 is SNHLY and CDR2 FYNNEI. Trimming stripped 6 bases from V and 4 bases from J, with 6 bases between. This chain's CDR3 is CASSDSYGYTF. The CDR3 DNA follows: TGTGCCAGCAGCGACAGCTATGGCTACACCTTC.

V usage is TRBV6-5 and J usage is TRBJ2-5, with D hard to call. CDR3 size: 13 residues. Germline V gene sequence: CDR1 MNHEY, CDR2 SVGAGI. Trimming cost V 8 bases and J 7 bases, with 17 bases left between them. The CDR3: CASGYARRGTQYF. The CDR3 nucleotides are TGTGCCAGCGGCTACGCGCGCAGAGGGACCCAGTACTTC.

The chain has TRBV27 and TRBJ2-7; maybe TRBD1 (6 bases). Trimming took 5 bases from V and 1 from J, leaving 9 bases between them. The CDR3 extends over 13 amino acids. Germline assignment: CDR1 MNHEY and CDR2 SMNVEV (reference sequence). CDR3 nucleotide sequence: TGTGCCAGCAGTGGACAGTCTTCCTACGAGCAGTACTTC. It codes for CASSGQSSYEQYF.

The chain joins TRBV7-2 to TRBJ2-7; D may be TRBD2 (5 bases). Trimming cost V 0 bases and J 5 bases, with 11 bases left between them. CDR1 SGHTA and CDR2 FQGNSA come from the germline V gene. The CDR3 runs 14 residues. In DNA, the CDR3 is TGTGCCAGCAGCTTAGCGAGGGTGGGGAACGAGCAGTACTTC. Translated: CASSLARVGNEQYF.